The TCR beta chain under discussion was sequenced for a study of cytomegalovirus exposure and HLA in healthy donors. Amplification used 60 Vbeta primers and 13 Jbeta primers. Clones were sequenced by immunoSEQ multiplex PCR, and TCRdb holds only the in-frame ones, with some missing. The table has about 160,000 clones, over 65% seen once; the top ten hold about 7%. Trimming cost V 5 bases and J 6 bases, with 20 bases left between them. This CDR3 is built from 15 residues. Germline V gene sequence: CDR1 SNHLY, CDR2 FYNNEI. V and J are TRBV2 and TRBJ2-7, with a possible D match to TRBD1 (6 bases). The sequencing sample was made of PBMCs. The TCR was taken from a man aged 35 to 55 in good health and CMV-seropositive. CDR3 amino acids: CASSIRPSGAPEQYF. In DNA, the CDR3 is TGTGCCAGCAGTATCCGCCCCTCAGGGGCCCCCGAGCAGTACTTC. Full variable domain (remainder filled in from reference TRBV2 and TRBJ2-7): EPEVTQTPSHQVTQMGQEVILRCVPISNHLYFYWYRQILGQKVEFLVSFYNNEISEKSEIFDDQFSVERPDGSNFTLKIRSTKLEDSAMYFCASSIRPSGAPEQYFGPGTRLTVT.